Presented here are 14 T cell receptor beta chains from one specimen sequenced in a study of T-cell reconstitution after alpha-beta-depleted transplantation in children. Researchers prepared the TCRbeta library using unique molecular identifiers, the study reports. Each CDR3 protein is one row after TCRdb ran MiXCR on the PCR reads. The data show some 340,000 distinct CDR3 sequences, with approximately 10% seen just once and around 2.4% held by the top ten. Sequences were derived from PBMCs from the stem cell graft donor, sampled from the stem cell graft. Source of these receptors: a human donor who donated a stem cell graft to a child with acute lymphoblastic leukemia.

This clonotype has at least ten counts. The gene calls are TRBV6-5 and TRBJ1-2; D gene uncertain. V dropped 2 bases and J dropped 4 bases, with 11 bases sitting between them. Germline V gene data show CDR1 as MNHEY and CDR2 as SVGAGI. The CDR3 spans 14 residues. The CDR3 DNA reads TGTGCCAGCAGTTACGTCCAAGGCAGCTATGGCTACACCTTC. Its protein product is CASSYVQGSYGYTF.

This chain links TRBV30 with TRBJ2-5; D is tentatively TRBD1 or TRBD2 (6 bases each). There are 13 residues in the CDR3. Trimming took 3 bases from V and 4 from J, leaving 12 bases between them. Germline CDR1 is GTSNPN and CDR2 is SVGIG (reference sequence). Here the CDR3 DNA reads TGTGCCTGGAGGGGCGGAGGGGGAGAGACCCAGTACTTC. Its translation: CAWRGGGGETQYF.

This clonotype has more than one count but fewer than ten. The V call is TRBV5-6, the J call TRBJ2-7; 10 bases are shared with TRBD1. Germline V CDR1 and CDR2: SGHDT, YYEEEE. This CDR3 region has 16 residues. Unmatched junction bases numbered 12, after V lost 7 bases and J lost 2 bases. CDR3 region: CASYLTSGQGAYEQYF. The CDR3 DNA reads TGTGCCAGCTACCTGACCTCAGGACAGGGGGCCTACGAGCAGTACTTC.

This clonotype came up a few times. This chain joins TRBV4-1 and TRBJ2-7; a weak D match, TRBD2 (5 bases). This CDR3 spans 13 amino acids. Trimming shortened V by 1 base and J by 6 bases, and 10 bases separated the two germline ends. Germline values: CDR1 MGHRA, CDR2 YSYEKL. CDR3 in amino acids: CASSQVGGGEQYF. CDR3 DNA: TGCGCCAGCAGCCAAGTAGGAGGCGGCGAGCAGTACTTC.

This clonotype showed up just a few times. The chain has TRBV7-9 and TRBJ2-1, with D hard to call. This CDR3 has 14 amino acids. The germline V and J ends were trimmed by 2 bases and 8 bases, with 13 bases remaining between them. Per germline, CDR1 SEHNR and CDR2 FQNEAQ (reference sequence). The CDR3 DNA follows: TGTGCCAGCAGCTTACGAGCCACGCCACATGAGCAGTTCTTC. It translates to CASSLRATPHEQFF.

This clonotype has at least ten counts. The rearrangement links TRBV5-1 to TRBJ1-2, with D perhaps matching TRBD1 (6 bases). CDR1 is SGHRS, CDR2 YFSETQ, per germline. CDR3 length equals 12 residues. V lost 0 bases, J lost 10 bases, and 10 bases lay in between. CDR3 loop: CASSLGGADYTF. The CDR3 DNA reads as TGCGCCAGCAGCTTGGGGGGGGCAGACTACACCTTC.

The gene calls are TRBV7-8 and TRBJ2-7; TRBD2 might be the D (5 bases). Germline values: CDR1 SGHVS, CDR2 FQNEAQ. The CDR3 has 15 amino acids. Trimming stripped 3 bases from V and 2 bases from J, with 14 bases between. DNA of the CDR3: TGTGCCAGCAGCTTGGAGGACGACTCGCCCTACGAGCAGTACTTC. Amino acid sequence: CASSLEDDSPYEQYF. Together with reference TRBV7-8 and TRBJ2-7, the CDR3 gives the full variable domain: GAGVSQSPRYKVAKRGQDVALRCDPISGHVSLFWYQQALGQGPEFLTYFQNEAQLDKSGLPSDRFFAERPEGSVSTLKIQRTQQEDSAVYLCASSLEDDSPYEQYFGPGTRLTVT.

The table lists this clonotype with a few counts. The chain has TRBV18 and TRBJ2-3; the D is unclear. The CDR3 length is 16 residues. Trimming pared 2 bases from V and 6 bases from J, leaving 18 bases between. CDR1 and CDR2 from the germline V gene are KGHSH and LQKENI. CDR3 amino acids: CASSPKIYLNGDTQYF. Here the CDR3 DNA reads TGTGCCAGCTCACCAAAGATTTACCTAAACGGGGATACGCAGTATTTT. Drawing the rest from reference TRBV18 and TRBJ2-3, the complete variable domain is NAGVMQNPRHLVRRRGQEARLRCSPMKGHSHVYWYRQLPEEGLKFMVYLQKENIIDESGMPKERFSAEFPKEGPSILRIQQVVRGDSAAYFCASSPKIYLNGDTQYFGPGTRLTVL.

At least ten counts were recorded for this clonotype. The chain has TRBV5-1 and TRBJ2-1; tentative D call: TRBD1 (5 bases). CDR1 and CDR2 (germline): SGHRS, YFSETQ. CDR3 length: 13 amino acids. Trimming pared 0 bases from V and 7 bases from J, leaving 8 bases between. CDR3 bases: TGCGCCAGCAGCTTGGGGAAGGGGAATGAGCAGTTCTTC. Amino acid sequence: CASSLGKGNEQFF.

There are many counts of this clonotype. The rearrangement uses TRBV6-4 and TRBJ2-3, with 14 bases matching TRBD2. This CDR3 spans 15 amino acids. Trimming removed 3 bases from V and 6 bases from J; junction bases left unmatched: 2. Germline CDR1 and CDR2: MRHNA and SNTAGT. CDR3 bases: TGTGCCAGCAGTGAGACTAGCGGGAGGGCCGATACGCAGTATTTT. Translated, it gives CASSETSGRADTQYF.

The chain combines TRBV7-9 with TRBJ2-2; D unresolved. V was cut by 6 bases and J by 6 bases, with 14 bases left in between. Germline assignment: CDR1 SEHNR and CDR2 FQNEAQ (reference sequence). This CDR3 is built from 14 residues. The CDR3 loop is CASRPAYEPGELFF. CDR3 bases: TGTGCCAGCAGACCTGCGTATGAGCCCGGGGAGCTGTTTTTT.

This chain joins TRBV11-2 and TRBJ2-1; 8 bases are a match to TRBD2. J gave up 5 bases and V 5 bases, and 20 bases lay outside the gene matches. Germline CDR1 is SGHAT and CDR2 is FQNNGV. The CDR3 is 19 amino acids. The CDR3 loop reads CASSPTGSYGGEGHNEQFF. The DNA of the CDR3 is TGTGCCAGCAGCCCGACGGGGTCTTACGGGGGGGAGGGGCACAATGAGCAGTTCTTC. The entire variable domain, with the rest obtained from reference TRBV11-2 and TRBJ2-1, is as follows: EAGVAQSPRYKIIEKRQSVAFWCNPISGHATLYWYQQILGQGPKLLIQFQNNGVVDDSQLPKDRFSAERLKGVDSTLKIQPAKLEDSAVYLCASSPTGSYGGEGHNEQFFGPGTRLTVL.

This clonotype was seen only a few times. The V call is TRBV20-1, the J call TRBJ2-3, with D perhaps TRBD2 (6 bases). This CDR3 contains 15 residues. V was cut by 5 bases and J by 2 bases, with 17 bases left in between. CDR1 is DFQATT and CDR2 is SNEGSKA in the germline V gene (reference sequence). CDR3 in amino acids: CSAPPGGRNTDTQYF. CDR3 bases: TGCAGTGCTCCACCCGGAGGGAGGAACACAGATACGCAGTATTTT.

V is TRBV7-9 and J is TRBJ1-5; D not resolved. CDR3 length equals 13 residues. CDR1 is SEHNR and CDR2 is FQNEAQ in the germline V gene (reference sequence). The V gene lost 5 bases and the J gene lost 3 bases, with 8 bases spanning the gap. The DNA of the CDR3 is TGTGCCAGCAGCCCCGGGAACAATCAGCCCCAGCATTTT. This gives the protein CASSPGNNQPQHF. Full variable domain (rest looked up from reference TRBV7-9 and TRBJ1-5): DTGVSQNPRHKITKRGQNVTFRCDPISEHNRLYWYRQTLGQGPEFLTYFQNEAQLEKSRLLSDRFSAERPKGSFSTLEIQRTEQGDSAMYLCASSPGNNQPQHFGDGTRLSIL.